The clone carrying this T cell receptor (beta chain) was found a few times. Its antigen remains unidentified. The memory fraction was CD4+CD45RO+CD25- cells. Regarding the study as a whole: Tumor Treg TCRs overlapped most with tumor naive CD4+ cells.

The CDR3 contains 13 residues. Trimming pared 4 bases from V and 5 bases from J, leaving 11 bases between. Semi-nested PCR with Nested Universal Primer A followed constant-region reverse priming of full-length variable regions. Each CDR3 protein gets one entry after TCRdb re-called the 5' RACE reads with MiXCR. The table records 30,000 or so distinct CDR3 sequences, roughly a quarter of them present only once. Sequenced sample: memory CD4+ T cells sorted from blood. Subset noted: memory CD4+ T cells, CD4+CD45RO+CD25-. The chain joins TRBV12-3 or TRBV12-4 to TRBJ2-5, with D unclear. The clonotype comes from a female donor with breast cancer. The CDR3 DNA follows: TGTGCCAGCAGTTACCCCATCCGGGAGACCCAGTACTTC. Amino acid sequence: CASSYPIRETQYF.